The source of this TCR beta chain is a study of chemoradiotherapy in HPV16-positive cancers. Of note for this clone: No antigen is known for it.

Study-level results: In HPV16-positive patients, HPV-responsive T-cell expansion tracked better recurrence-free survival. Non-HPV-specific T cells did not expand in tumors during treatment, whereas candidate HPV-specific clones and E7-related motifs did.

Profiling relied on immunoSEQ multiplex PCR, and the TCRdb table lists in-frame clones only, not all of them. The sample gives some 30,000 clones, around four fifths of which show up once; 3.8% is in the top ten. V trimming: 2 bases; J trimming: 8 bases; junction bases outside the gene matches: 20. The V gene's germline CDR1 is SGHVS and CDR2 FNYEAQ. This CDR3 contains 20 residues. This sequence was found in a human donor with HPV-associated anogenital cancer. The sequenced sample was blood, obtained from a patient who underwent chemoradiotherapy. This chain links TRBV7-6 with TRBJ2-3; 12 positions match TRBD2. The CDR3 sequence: CASSLMGLAGGFVGAGTQYF. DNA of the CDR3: TGTGCCAGCAGCTTAATGGGGCTAGCGGGGGGGTTCGTTGGAGCAGGTACGCAGTATTTT.